The TCR beta chain under discussion was sequenced for a study of cytomegalovirus exposure and HLA in healthy donors. Study-wide results and limits: According to a subsequent analysis, TCR clusters from the first cohort were inclined to appear together in the roughly 110 validation repertoires.

CDR3 length: 16 amino acids. Per germline, CDR1 LGHNA and CDR2 YNFKEQ. Trimming removed 0 bases from V and 0 bases from J, with 12 bases in between. In regard to this clone: The antigen remains undetermined.

TCRdb keeps only in-frame clones here, not all; method: immunoSEQ multiplex PCR. The repertoire holds about 120,000 clones, more than 75% seen once, with approximately 2% in the top ten. The TCR sequence derives from a woman aged 25-40 years in good health and CMV-seronegative. What was sequenced was PBMCs. The chain links TRBV4-2 to TRBJ2-7; the D gene is possibly TRBD2 (5 bases). The CDR3 DNA follows: TGTGCCAGCAGCCAAGATGCCCCGGGATCCTCCTACGAGCAGTACTTC. Protein: CASSQDAPGSSYEQYF.